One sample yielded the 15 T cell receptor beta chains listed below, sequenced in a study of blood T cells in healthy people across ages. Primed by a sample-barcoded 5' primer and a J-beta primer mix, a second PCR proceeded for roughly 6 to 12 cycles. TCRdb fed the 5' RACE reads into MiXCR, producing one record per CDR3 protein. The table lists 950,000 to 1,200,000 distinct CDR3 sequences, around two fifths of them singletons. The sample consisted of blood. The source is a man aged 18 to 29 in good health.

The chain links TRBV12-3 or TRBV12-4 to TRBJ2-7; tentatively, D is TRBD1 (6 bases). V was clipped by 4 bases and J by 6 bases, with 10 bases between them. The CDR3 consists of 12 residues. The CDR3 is CASSSHRAEQYF. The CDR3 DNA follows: TGTGCCAGCAGTTCCCACAGGGCCGAGCAGTACTTC.

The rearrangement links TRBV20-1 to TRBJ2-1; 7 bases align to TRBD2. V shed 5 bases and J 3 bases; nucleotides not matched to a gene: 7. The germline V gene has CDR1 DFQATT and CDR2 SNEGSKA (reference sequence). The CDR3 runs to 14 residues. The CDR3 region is CSAPSGRGYNEQFF. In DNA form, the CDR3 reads TGCAGTGCTCCCTCGGGGAGGGGCTACAATGAGCAGTTCTTC.

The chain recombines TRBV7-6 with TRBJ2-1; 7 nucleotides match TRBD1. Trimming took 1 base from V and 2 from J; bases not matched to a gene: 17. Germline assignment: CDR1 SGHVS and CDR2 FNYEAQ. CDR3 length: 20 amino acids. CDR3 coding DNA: TGTGCCAGCAGCTTAGTTCCCCTAGTTCGGCAGGGGGAAACCTACAATGAGCAGTTCTTC. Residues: CASSLVPLVRQGETYNEQFF.

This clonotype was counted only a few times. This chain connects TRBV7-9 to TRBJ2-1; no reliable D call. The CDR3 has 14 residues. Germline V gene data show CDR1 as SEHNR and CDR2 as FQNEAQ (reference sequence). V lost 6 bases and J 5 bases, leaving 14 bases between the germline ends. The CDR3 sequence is CASRYDRWDNEQFF. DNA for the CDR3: TGTGCCAGCAGATACGATAGGTGGGACAATGAGCAGTTCTTC.

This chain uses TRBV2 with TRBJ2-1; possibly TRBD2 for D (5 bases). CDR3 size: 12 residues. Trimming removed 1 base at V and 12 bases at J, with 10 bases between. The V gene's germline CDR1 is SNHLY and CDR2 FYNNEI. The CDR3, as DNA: TGTGCCAGCAGTGAAGGATTTGCGGGGCAGTTCTTC. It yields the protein CASSEGFAGQFF.

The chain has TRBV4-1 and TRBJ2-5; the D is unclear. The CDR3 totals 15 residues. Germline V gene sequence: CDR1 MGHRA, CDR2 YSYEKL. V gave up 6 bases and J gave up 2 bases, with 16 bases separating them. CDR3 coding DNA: TGCGCCAGCAGTCCGGGTCGAAGAGTACAAGAGACCCAGTACTTC. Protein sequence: CASSPGRRVQETQYF.

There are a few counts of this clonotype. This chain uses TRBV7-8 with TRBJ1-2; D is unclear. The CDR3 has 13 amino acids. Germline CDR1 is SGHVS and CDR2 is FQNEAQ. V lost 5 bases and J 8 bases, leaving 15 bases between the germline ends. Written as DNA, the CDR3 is TGTGCCAGCAGCCCCCCCCGGACGGTCGGCTACACCTTC. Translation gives CASSPPRTVGYTF. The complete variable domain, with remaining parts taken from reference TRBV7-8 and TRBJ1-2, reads GAGVSQSPRYKVAKRGQDVALRCDPISGHVSLFWYQQALGQGPEFLTYFQNEAQLDKSGLPSDRFFAERPEGSVSTLKIQRTQQEDSAVYLCASSPPRTVGYTFGSGTRLTVV.

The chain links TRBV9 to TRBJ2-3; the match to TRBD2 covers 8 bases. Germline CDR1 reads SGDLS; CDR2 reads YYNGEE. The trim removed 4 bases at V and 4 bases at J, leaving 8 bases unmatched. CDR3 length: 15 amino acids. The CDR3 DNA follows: TGTGCCAGCAGCCCCACGGGGGGGCTCTCAGATACGCAGTATTTT. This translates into CASSPTGGLSDTQYF.

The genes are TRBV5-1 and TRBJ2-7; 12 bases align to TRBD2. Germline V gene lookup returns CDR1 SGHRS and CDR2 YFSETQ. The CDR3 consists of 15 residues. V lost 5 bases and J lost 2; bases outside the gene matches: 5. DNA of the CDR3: TGCGCCAGCAGATGGACTAGCGGGGCAACCTACGAGCAGTACTTC. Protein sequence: CASRWTSGATYEQYF.

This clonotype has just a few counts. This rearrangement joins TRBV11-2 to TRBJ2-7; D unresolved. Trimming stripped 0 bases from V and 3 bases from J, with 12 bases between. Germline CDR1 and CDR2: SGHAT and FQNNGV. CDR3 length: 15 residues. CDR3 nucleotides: TGTGCCAGCAGCTTAGAAATTCGGGTCAGCTACGAGCAGTACTTC. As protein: CASSLEIRVSYEQYF.

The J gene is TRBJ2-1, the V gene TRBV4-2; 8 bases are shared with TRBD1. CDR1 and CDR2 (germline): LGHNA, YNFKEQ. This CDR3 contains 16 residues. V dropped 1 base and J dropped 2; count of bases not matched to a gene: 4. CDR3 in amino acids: CASSQVGTGTYNEQFF. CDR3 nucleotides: TGTGCCAGCAGCCAAGTAGGGACAGGAACCTACAATGAGCAGTTCTTC.

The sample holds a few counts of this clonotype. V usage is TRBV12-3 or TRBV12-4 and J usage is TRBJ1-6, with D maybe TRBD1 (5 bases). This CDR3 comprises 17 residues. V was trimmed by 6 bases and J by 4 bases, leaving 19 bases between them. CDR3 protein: CASSLAPMTEYNSPLHF. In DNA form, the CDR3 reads TGTGCCAGCAGCCTAGCCCCAATGACAGAGTATAATTCACCCCTCCACTTT.

The CDR3 DNA follows: TGTGCCATCAGTGAGTATCTCGCCGGGGAGGGCTACGAGCAGTACTTC. It is translated as CAISEYLAGEGYEQYF. The chain has TRBV10-3 and TRBJ2-7; 7 bases fit TRBD2. The V gene end was trimmed by 1 base and the J gene end by 3 bases; junction bases not matched to a gene: 9. Germline V lookup: CDR1 ENHRY, CDR2 SYGVKD. The CDR3 consists of 16 residues.

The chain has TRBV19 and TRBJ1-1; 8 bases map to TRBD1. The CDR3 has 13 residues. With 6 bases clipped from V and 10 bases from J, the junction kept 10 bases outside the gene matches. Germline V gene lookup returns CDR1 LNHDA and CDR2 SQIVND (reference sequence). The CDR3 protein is CASSTDRVRGAFF. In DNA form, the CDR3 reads TGTGCCAGTAGCACGGACAGGGTGAGGGGAGCTTTCTTT.

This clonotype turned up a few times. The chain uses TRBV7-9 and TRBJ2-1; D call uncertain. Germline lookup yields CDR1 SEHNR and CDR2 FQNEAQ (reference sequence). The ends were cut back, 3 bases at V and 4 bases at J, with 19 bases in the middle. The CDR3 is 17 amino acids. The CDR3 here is CASSFPGHRRLYNEQFF. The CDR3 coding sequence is TGTGCCAGCAGCTTCCCAGGTCATAGGCGATTGTACAATGAGCAGTTCTTC.